A selection of T cell receptor beta chains follows, all from one sample in a study of shared clonotypes between healthy human individuals. Clones were sequenced by immunoSEQ multiplex PCR, and TCRdb holds only the in-frame ones, with some missing. The sample records about 2,200,000 clones, 90% to 95% being singletons. The source material was naive CD8+ T cells from PBMCs. All receptors derive from a man between 18 and 29 years old in good health. Some clones in this sample may be carry-over from other donors' samples. CDR3s include the opening cysteine and the closing phenylalanine or tryptophan. A D gene is named only where the DNA matches it firmly. Size is omitted from some rows. Given values are once, few, many or a class for expanded clones.

size	D	V	J	DNA	CDR3
few	NA	TRBV27	TRBJ1-1	TGTGCCAGCAGTTTGGGAGGGAGCACTGAAGCTTTCTTT	CASSLGGSTEAFF
NA	TRBD1	TRBV27	TRBJ1-5	TGTGCCAGCAGTTTATCGCCTGGACAGGGCGGCAATCAGCCCCAGCATTTT	CASSLSPGQGGNQPQHF
few	TRBD1	TRBV30	TRBJ1-5	TGTGCCTGGAGTGCCGGACAGGGAGATCAGCCCCAGCATTTT	CAWSAGQGDQPQHF
NA	TRBD1	TRBV7-9	TRBJ2-7	TGTGCCAGCAGCGAAGGGACAGGGGGCGCGTACGAGCAGTACTTC	CASSEGTGGAYEQYF
NA	NA	TRBV9	TRBJ1-2	TGTGCCAGCAGCGTAGGAGGCCGAGCAGAATATGGCTACACCTTC	CASSVGGRAEYGYTF
NA	TRBD2	TRBV2	TRBJ2-7	TGTGCCAGCAGTGGGACTAGCGGGGCAGAAGCTACCCCCTACGAGCAGTACTTC	CASSGTSGAEATPYEQYF
NA	NA	TRBV27	TRBJ2-7	TGTGCCAGCAGTCCTTCCCTCGGGAGCTTCGGCGAGCAGTACTTC	CASSPSLGSFGEQYF
NA	NA	TRBV27	TRBJ1-5	TGTGCCAGCAGTTTAATTACAGGTAGCAATCAGCCCCAGCATTTT	CASSLITGSNQPQHF
NA	NA	TRBV4-1	TRBJ1-1	TGCGCCAGCAGCCAAACGCGAGGCGCTGAAGCTTTCTTT	CASSQTRGAEAFF
NA	NA	TRBV7-9	TRBJ2-5	TGTGCCAGCAGCCATCCGGGGATCCAAGAGACCCAGTACTTC	CASSHPGIQETQYF
NA	NA	TRBV28	TRBJ2-7	TGTGCCAGCAGTTTGGGTCCGGATTACGAGCAGTACTTC	CASSLGPDYEQYF
NA	NA	TRBV6-1	TRBJ2-5	TGTGCCAGCAGTGAAAAGGTTGGTGGGAGAGCTGGTGAGACCCAGTACTTC	CASSEKVGGRAGETQYF
NA	NA	TRBV29-1	TRBJ2-1	TGCAGCGCGCGAAAAAATGAGCAGTTCTTC	CSARKNEQFF
once	NA	TRBV28	TRBJ1-1	TGTGCCAGCAGTCCCAATTGGGGGACTGAAGCTTTCTTT	CASSPNWGTEAFF
few	NA	TRBV7-6	TRBJ1-4	TGTGCCAGCAGCTCAAGCGTAAGAACTAATGAAAAACTGTTTTTT	CASSSSVRTNEKLFF
NA	TRBD2	TRBV29-1	TRBJ2-7	TGCAGCGTTGTGGACTGGGCTAGCGGGAGCGACGAGCAGTACTTC	CSVVDWASGSDEQYF
NA	NA	TRBV5-6	TRBJ2-5	TGTGCCAGCAGCTCCGACACCCTTGGGAAGACCCAGTACTTC	CASSSDTLGKTQYF
NA	NA	TRBV5-1	TRBJ2-7	TGCGCCAGCAGCTTTCGGGGCGGAGGGGAGCAGTACTTC	CASSFRGGGEQYF
NA	NA	TRBV29-1	TRBJ2-1	TGCAGCGTAGGAGGTGAGCAGTTCTTC	CSVGGEQFF
NA	NA	TRBV5-6	TRBJ1-1	TGTGCCAGCAGCTTGGGGAGTAACACTGAAGCTTTCTTT	CASSLGSNTEAFF
NA	NA	TRBV19	TRBJ2-7	TGTGCCAGTAGTACCAATTCCTACGAGCAGTACTTC	CASSTNSYEQYF
NA	NA	TRBV4-1	TRBJ1-1	TGCGCCAGCAGACTCGGACTGACGAACACTGAAGCTTTCTTT	CASRLGLTNTEAFF
NA	TRBD1	TRBV9	TRBJ1-5	TGTGCCAGCAGCCCAGACGACAGGGGTCAGCCCCAGCATTTT	CASSPDDRGQPQHF
NA	NA	TRBV28	TRBJ2-5	TGTGCCAGCAGTTTATATCCAGGGTCCCAAGAGACCCAGTACTTC	CASSLYPGSQETQYF
NA	NA	TRBV10-3	TRBJ2-1	TGTGCCATCACAACTAGGACACACAATGAGCAGTTCTTC	CAITTRTHNEQFF
few	NA	TRBV7-9	TRBJ2-1	TGTGCCAGCAGCTACAGCAATGAGCAGTTCTTC	CASSYSNEQFF
NA	NA	TRBV28	TRBJ1-1	TGTGCCAGCAGTCATCAGACTCCTGACGATCCTGAAGCTTTCTTT	CASSHQTPDDPEAFF
NA	NA	TRBV9	TRBJ1-3	TGTGCCAGCAGCGATTCCCAGGACACCATATATTTT	CASSDSQDTIYF
NA	NA	TRBV28	TRBJ1-1	TGTGCCAGCAGCTCGACAGGCGGGGAGGACAACACTGAAGCTTTCTTT	CASSSTGGEDNTEAFF
once	NA	TRBV11-2	TRBJ1-3	TGTGCCAGCAGCTTAGGGCCAGGGGTGATCTCTGGAAACACCATATATTTT	CASSLGPGVISGNTIYF